The rows below give T cell receptor beta chains drawn from one sample of a study of T cells after yellow fever vaccination. TCRdb processed the 5' RACE reads anew with MiXCR; each CDR3 protein has one entry. The sample includes about 240,000 distinct CDR3 sequences, more than 3.5% of them seen just once. Sequenced here: PBMCs, sampled 15 days after the yellow fever booster vaccination. The receptor set was obtained from a man aged 18 to 29 who received the YFV17D yellow fever vaccine. Both conserved end residues are part of each CDR3.

v_gene	CDR3aa
TRBV11-2	CASSGPGALNTEAFF
TRBV5-1	CASSEGLAVPTDTQYF
TRBV14	CASSQGTEYGYTF
TRBV15	CATSRESWARQRYNEQFF
TRBV7-8	CASSLDETKNIQYF
TRBV4-3	CASSQDGSGDTQYF
TRBV5-1	CASSMANGPQEKLFF
TRBV25-1	CASSEGGLPPYNEQFF
TRBV12-3/TRBV12-4	CASSLMVSGELFF
TRBV5-1	CASSQDTTGVSYEQYF
TRBV5-1	CASSFGGPDAFF
TRBV2	CASSIDNQPQHF
TRBV7-2	CASSKGRNTEAFF
TRBV6-6	CASSLTGLPHFTDTQYF
TRBV18	CASSPRSSSTDTQYF